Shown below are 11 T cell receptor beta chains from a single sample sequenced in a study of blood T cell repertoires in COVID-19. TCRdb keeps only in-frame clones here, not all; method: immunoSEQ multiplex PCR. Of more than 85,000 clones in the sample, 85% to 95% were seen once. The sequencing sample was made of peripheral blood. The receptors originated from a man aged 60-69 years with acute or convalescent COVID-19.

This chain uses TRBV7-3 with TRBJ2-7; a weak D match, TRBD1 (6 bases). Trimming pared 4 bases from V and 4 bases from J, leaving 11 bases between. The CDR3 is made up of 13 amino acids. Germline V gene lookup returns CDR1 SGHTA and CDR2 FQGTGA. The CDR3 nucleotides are TGTGCCAGCAGCTCCGGACAGACTTACGAGCAGTACTTC. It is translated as CASSSGQTYEQYF.

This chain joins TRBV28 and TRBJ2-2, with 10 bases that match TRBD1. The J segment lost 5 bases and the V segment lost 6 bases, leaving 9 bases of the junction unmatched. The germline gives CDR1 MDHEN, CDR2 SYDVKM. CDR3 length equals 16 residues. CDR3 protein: CASRRPGQGKTGELFF. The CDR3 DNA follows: TGTGCCAGCAGAAGGCCGGGACAGGGGAAAACCGGGGAGCTGTTTTTT.

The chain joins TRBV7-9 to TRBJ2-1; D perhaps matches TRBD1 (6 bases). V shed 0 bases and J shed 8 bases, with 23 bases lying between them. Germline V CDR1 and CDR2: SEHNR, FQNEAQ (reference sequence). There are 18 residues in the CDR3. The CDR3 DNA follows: TGTGCCAGCAGCTTAGCCGGGGACACCCACTTCGAAGTGGATGAGCAGTTCTTC. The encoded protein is CASSLAGDTHFEVDEQFF.

CDR3 in DNA: TGTGCCATCAGTGAGTCGCCAGGGACTGGAAACACCATATATTTT. Translated: CAISESPGTGNTIYF. The rearrangement links TRBV10-3 to TRBJ1-3; D may be TRBD1 (5 bases). Deletions cut 0 bases from V and 2 bases from J, with 8 bases between. The germline V gene encodes CDR1 ENHRY and CDR2 SYGVKD. The CDR3 loop spans 15 amino acids.

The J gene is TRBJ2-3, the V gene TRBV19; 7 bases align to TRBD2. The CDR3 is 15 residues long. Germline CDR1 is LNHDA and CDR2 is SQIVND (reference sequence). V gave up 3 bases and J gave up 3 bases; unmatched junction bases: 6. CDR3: CASSIQPSGTDTQYF. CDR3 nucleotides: TGTGCCAGTAGTATCCAGCCTAGCGGTACAGATACGCAGTATTTT.

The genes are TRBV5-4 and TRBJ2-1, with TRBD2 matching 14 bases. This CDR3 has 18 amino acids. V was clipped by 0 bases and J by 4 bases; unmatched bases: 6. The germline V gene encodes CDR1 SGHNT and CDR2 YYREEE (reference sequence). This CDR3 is CASSLGLAGGRSYNEQFF. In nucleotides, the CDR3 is TGTGCCAGCAGCTTGGGACTAGCGGGAGGGCGATCGTACAATGAGCAGTTCTTC.

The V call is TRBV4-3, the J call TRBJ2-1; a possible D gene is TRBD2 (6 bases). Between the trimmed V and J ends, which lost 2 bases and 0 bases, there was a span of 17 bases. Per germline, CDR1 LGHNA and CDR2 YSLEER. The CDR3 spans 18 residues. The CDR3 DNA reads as TGCGCCAGCAGCCAACTATTGTCGGGAGAAGTCTCCTACAATGAGCAGTTCTTC. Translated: CASSQLLSGEVSYNEQFF.

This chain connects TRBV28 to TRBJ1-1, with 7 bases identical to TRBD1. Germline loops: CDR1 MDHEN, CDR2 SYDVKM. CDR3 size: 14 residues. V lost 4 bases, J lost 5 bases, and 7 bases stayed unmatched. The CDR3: CASSSPGQMTEAFF. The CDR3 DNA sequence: TGTGCCAGCAGTTCCCCGGGACAGATGACTGAAGCTTTCTTT.

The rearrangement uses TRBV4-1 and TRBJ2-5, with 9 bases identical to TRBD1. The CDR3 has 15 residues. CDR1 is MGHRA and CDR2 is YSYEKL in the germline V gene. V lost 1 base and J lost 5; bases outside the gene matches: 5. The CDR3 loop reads CASSQGTGESETQYF. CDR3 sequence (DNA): TGCGCCAGCAGCCAAGGGACAGGGGAGAGTGAGACCCAGTACTTC.

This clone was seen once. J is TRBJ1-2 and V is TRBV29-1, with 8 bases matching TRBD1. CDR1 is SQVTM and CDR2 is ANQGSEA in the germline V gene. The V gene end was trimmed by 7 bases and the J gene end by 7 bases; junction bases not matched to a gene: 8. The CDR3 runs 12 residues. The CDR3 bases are TGCAGCGCCCGTCAGGGGGCGAGTGGCTACACCTTC. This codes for CSARQGASGYTF.

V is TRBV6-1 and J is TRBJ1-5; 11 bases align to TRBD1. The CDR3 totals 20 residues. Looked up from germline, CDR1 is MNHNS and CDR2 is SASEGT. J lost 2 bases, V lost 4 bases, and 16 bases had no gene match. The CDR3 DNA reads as TGTGCCAGCAGTGCGGGGGGGACAGGGGGATTCTTGATTGGCAATCAGCCCCAGCATTTT. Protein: CASSAGGTGGFLIGNQPQHF.